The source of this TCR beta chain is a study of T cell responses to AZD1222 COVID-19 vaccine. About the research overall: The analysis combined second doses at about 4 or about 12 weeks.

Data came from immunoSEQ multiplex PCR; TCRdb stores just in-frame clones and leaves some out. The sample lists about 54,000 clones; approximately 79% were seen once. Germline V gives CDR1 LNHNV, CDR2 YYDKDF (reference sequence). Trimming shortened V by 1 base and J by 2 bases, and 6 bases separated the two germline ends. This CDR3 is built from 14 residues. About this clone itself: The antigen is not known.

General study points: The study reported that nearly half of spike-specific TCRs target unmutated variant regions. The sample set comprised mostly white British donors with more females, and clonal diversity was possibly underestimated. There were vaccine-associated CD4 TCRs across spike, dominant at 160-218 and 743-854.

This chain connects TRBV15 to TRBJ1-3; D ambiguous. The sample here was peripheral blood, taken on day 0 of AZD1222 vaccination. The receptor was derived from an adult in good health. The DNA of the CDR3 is TGTGCCACCAGCAGAGGAAGGGCTGGAAACACCATATATTTT. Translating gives CATSRGRAGNTIYF.